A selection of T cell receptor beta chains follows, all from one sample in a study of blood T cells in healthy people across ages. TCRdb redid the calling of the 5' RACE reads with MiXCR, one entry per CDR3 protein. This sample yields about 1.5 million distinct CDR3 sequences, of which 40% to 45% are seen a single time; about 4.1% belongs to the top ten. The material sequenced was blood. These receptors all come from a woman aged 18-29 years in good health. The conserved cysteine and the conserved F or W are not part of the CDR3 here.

CDR3aa: ASSTLSEGSYNEQF; v_gene: TRBV6-2/TRBV6-3
CDR3aa: ASSRVGNNEQF; v_gene: TRBV9
CDR3aa: ASSPEILARNTGELF; v_gene: TRBV5-8
CDR3aa: SVVQEVMNTEAF; v_gene: TRBV29-1
CDR3aa: AWSVRRKGPANQPQH; v_gene: TRBV30
CDR3aa: SVEGLADQETQY; v_gene: TRBV29-1
CDR3aa: ASSVRNLGAF; v_gene: TRBV7-9
CDR3aa: ASSQDVGGGYEQY; v_gene: TRBV4-3
CDR3aa: AWSPFLNYGYT; v_gene: TRBV30
CDR3aa: ASSSFGGWTEAF; v_gene: TRBV7-8
CDR3aa: ASSLAAAGNDGYT; v_gene: TRBV7-8
CDR3aa: ASSSELQCEQF; v_gene: TRBV5-1
CDR3aa: ASSEFGTGDNQPQH; v_gene: TRBV25-1
CDR3aa: ASSFSAMGYNEQF; v_gene: TRBV7-2
CDR3aa: SVLWAPGEQF; v_gene: TRBV29-1
CDR3aa: SVVWLASGGQY; v_gene: TRBV29-1
CDR3aa: SASLFGTDYGYT; v_gene: TRBV20-1
CDR3aa: ASTPAEAYNEQF; v_gene: TRBV6-2/TRBV6-3
CDR3aa: SAKGDSYNEQF; v_gene: TRBV20-1
CDR3aa: ATRATLAGDTYNEQF; v_gene: TRBV15
CDR3aa: ASSLSSSGIMDTQY; v_gene: TRBV5-1
CDR3aa: SVRTLLGGKLF; v_gene: TRBV29-1
CDR3aa: ASSSLRIAGTPSYNEQF; v_gene: TRBV28
CDR3aa: ASSLDGSSYEQY; v_gene: TRBV5-1
CDR3aa: ASSYLQGWNEQF; v_gene: TRBV6-5
CDR3aa: ASSTRDRVLSKEKLF; v_gene: TRBV13
CDR3aa: ATSRDKGYNSPLH; v_gene: TRBV15
CDR3aa: ASSRPPAGRGNTEAF; v_gene: TRBV27
CDR3aa: AISDYRKYNEQF; v_gene: TRBV10-3
CDR3aa: SVEDSRGYT; v_gene: TRBV29-1
CDR3aa: ASIRGGPGELF; v_gene: TRBV28
CDR3aa: SVELSKMRQGELGTEAF; v_gene: TRBV29-1
CDR3aa: ASSPRGVANYGYT; v_gene: TRBV3-1
CDR3aa: SASGHGFKNTEAF; v_gene: TRBV29-1
CDR3aa: ASSSFYDRRRELF; v_gene: TRBV5-6
CDR3aa: ASSLTSGGYEQY; v_gene: TRBV27
CDR3aa: ASSLKGFDGYT; v_gene: TRBV27
CDR3aa: ASSLVDRRVEQY; v_gene: TRBV5-1
CDR3aa: ASSPREANVLT; v_gene: TRBV18
CDR3aa: ASNGLSTGELF; v_gene: TRBV12-3/TRBV12-4
CDR3aa: SVEMTNYGYT; v_gene: TRBV29-1
CDR3aa: ASRAIDTQY; v_gene: TRBV7-2
CDR3aa: ASSQGTSSAEQY; v_gene: TRBV4-3
CDR3aa: SGQGISYNEQF; v_gene: TRBV29-1
CDR3aa: ASSQARRLAQF; v_gene: TRBV4-1
CDR3aa: ASSLGALFTGELF; v_gene: TRBV27
CDR3aa: ASSLAVTHSSTEAF; v_gene: TRBV7-6
CDR3aa: ASSQGLAAAYEQY; v_gene: TRBV4-3
CDR3aa: ASSHMTGPGANVLT; v_gene: TRBV9
CDR3aa: ASSPNPSYGYT; v_gene: TRBV27
CDR3aa: ASSLDSAGTEAF; v_gene: TRBV5-1
CDR3aa: ASSADSPGNNSPLH; v_gene: TRBV5-1
CDR3aa: ASSVSGGPPYEQY; v_gene: TRBV9
CDR3aa: ASSPTGWVTEAF; v_gene: TRBV4-3
CDR3aa: SVARREGYNEQF; v_gene: TRBV29-1